The TCR beta chain under discussion was sequenced for a study of metastatic and nonmetastatic thyroid tumors. Thyroid surgery had not been preceded by any treatment in any patient. In its sample, this clone was seen many times. What it binds is not known. Using MiXCR, TCRdb re-called clones from the PCR reads. The table shows about 16,000 clones, with about an eighth occurring only once. The germline V gene encodes CDR1 SGHRS and CDR2 YFSETQ. This CDR3 has 15 amino acids. Trimming took 4 bases from V and 8 from J; bases not matched to a gene: 6. Broader study findings: It was reportedly found that TCR beta diversity was significantly higher in malignant thyroid tumors than in benign nodules, a difference seen in both blood and tumor samples.

Sequencing was done on a sample of tumor tissue. The origin of this receptor is a female donor with papillary thyroid cancer or a benign thyroid nodule (not recorded which). Some clones in this sample may be carry-over from other donors' samples. The chain combines TRBV5-1 with TRBJ2-1, with TRBD2 identical over 13 bases. CDR3 sequence reads: CASSETSGGIDEQFF. In DNA, the CDR3 is TGCGCCAGCAGCGAGACTAGCGGGGGGATCGATGAGCAGTTCTTC.